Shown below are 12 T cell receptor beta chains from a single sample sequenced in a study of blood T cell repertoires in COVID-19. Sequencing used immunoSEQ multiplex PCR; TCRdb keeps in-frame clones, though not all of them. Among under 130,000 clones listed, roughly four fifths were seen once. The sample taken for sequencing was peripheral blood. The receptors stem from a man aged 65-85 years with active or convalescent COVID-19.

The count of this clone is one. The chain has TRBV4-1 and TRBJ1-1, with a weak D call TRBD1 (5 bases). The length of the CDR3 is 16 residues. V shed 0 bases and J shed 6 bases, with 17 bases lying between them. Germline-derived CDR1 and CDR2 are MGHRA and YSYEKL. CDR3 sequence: CASSQDEAQGWAEAFF. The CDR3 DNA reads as TGCGCCAGCAGCCAAGATGAAGCCCAGGGATGGGCTGAAGCTTTCTTT.

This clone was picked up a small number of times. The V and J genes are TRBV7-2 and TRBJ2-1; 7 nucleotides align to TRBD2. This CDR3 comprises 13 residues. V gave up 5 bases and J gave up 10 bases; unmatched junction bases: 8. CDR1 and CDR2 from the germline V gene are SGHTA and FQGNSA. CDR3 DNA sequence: TGTGCCAGCAGCATTCGGGACTACCAGGAGCAGTTCTTC. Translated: CASSIRDYQEQFF.

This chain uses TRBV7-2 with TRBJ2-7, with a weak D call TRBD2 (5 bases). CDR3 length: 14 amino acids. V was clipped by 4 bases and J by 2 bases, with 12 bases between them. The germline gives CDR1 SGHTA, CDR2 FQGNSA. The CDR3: CASSSAAAAYEQYF. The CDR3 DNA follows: TGTGCCAGCAGCTCCGCAGCGGCAGCCTACGAGCAGTACTTC. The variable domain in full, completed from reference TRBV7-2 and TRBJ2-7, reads GAGVSQSPSNKVTEKGKDVELRCDPISGHTALYWYRQSLGQGLEFLIYFQGNSAPDKSGLPSDRFSAERTGGSVSTLTIQRTQQEDSAVYLCASSSAAAAYEQYFGPGTRLTVT.

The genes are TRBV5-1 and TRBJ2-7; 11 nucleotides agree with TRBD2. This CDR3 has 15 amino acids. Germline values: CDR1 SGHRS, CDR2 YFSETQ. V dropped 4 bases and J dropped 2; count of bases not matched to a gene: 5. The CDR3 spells CASSLGLAGPYEQYF. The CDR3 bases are TGCGCCAGCAGCCTTGGACTAGCGGGCCCCTACGAGCAGTACTTC.

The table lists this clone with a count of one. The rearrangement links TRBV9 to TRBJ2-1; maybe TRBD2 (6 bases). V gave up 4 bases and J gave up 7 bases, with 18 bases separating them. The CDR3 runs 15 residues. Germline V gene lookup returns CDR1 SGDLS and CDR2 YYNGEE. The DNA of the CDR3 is TGTGCCAGCAGCCGGGACTTGCTTGGGAGGAATGAGCAGTTCTTC. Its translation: CASSRDLLGRNEQFF.

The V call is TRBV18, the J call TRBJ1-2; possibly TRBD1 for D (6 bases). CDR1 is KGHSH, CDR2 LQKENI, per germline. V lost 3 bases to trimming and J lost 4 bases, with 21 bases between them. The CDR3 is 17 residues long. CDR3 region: CASSPGATELLLYGYTF. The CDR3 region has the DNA TGTGCCAGCTCACCGGGGGCGACAGAGCTCCTCCTCTATGGCTACACCTTC.

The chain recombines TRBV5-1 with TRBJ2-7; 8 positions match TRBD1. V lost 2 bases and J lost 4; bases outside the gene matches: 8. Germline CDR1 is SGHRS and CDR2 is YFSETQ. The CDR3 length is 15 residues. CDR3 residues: CASSLRTGFLYEQYF. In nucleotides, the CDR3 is TGCGCCAGCAGCTTAAGGACAGGGTTCCTTTACGAGCAGTACTTC.

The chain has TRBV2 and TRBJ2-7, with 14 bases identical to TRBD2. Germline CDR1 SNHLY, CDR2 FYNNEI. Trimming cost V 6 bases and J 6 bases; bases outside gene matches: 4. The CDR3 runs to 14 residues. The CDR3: CASRSGTSGGEQYF. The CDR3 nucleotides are TGTGCCAGCAGATCCGGGACTAGCGGGGGCGAGCAGTACTTC.

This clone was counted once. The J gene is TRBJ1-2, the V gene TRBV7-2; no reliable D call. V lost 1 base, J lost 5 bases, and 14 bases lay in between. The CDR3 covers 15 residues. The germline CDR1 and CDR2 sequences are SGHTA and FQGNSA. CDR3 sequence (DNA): TGTGCCAGCAGCTTAGGTGGGCAATCAGGTTATGGCTACACCTTC. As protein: CASSLGGQSGYGYTF.

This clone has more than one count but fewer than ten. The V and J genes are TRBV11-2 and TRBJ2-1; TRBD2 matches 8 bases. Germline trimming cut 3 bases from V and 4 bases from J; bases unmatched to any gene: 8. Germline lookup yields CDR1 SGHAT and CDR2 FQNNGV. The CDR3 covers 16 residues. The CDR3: CASSFSVSGGYNEQFF. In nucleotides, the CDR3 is TGTGCCAGCAGCTTCTCGGTGAGCGGGGGATACAATGAGCAGTTCTTC.

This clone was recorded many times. The CDR3 DNA is TGTGCCAGCAGCGTGTCCGGGACTCATAGCTACGAGCAGTACTTC. Translation: CASSVSGTHSYEQYF. The V call is TRBV9, the J call TRBJ2-7; D perhaps matches TRBD2 (6 bases). CDR3 length: 15 amino acids. Trimming took off 2 bases at V and 3 bases at J, with 15 bases between the two ends. CDR1 is SGDLS, CDR2 YYNGEE, per germline.

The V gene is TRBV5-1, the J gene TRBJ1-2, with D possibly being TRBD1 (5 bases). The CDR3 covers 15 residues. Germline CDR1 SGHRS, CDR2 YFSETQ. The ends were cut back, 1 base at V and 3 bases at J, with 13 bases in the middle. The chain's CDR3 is CASSLLTTGDYGYTF. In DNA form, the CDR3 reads TGCGCCAGCAGCTTGTTAACCACGGGGGACTATGGCTACACCTTC.